The 22 T cell receptor beta chains given below trace back to one sample, sequenced in a study of blood T cell repertoires in COVID-19. Produced via immunoSEQ multiplex PCR; TCRdb's table is partial and in-frame only. The table shows about 170,000 clones, with 79% occurring only once. Input material: PBMCs or T cells enriched from blood (not recorded which). The receptors originated from a woman in her 70s in a cohort exposed to, infected with or recovered from COVID-19 (not recorded which).

CDR3 nucleotides: TGCGCCAGCGAGCGGTCGAGCTCCTACAATGAGCAGTTCTTC. Its protein product is CASERSSSYNEQFF. V and J are TRBV5-1 and TRBJ2-1, with a possible D match to TRBD2 (5 bases). The V end lost 7 bases, the J end lost 0 bases, and 11 bases lay between the germline ends. The CDR3 is made up of 14 amino acids. The germline CDR1 and CDR2 sequences are SGHRS and YFSETQ.

This clone was counted a few times. The genes are TRBV7-3 and TRBJ2-2; D remains ambiguous. Per germline, CDR1 SGHTA and CDR2 FQGTGA. The CDR3 consists of 14 residues. Trimming took 2 bases from V and 3 from J, leaving 7 bases between them. CDR3 nucleotides: TGTGCCAGCAGCTTACTAACGGACACCGGGGAGCTGTTTTTT. Translation: CASSLLTDTGELFF.

V gene TRBV6-5 combines with J gene TRBJ1-3, with D possibly TRBD1 on 5 matching bases. Germline-derived CDR1 and CDR2 are MNHEY and SVGAGI. CDR3 length equals 15 residues. The V end lost 8 bases, the J end lost 3 bases, and 17 bases lay between the germline ends. The CDR3 loop reads CASCRQGDDGNTIYF. As DNA, the CDR3 is TGTGCCAGCTGTCGACAAGGGGATGATGGAAACACCATATATTTT.

V and J are TRBV5-1 and TRBJ1-1, with a weak D call TRBD1 (6 bases). The V gene's germline CDR1 is SGHRS and CDR2 YFSETQ. The CDR3 covers 14 residues. Deletions cut 4 bases from V and 5 bases from J, with 15 bases between. CDR3 region: CASSPTTGGTEAFF. In nucleotides, the CDR3 is TGCGCCAGCAGCCCAACGACAGGTGGTACTGAAGCTTTCTTT.

The rearrangement joins TRBV5-1 to TRBJ2-2, with D possibly TRBD2 on 5 matching bases. V was trimmed by 4 bases and J by 4 bases, leaving 11 bases between them. Germline lookup yields CDR1 SGHRS and CDR2 YFSETQ. The length of the CDR3 is 14 residues. The DNA of the CDR3 is TGCGCCAGCAGCCCCAACGGGGTCACCGGGGAGCTGTTTTTT. Residues: CASSPNGVTGELFF.

V gene TRBV28 combines with J gene TRBJ2-3; the match to TRBD1 covers 9 bases. Germline V CDR1 and CDR2: MDHEN, SYDVKM. The CDR3 is 15 residues long. V dropped 4 bases and J dropped 8; count of bases not matched to a gene: 10. The CDR3 sequence is CASSSGQGMGGTQYF. In nucleotides, the CDR3 is TGTGCCAGCAGTTCCGGACAGGGGATGGGGGGTACGCAGTATTTT.

J is TRBJ2-1 and V is TRBV5-1; no definite D call. The CDR3 covers 13 residues. The V end lost 0 bases, the J end lost 4 bases, and 5 bases lay between the germline ends. The germline V gene has CDR1 SGHRS and CDR2 YFSETQ. This CDR3 is CASSLDLYNEQFF. The CDR3 DNA reads TGCGCCAGCAGCTTGGACCTATACAATGAGCAGTTCTTC.

The chain is built from TRBV2 and TRBJ1-2; weak D call: TRBD1 (6 bases). Germline-derived CDR1 and CDR2 are SNHLY and FYNNEI. The CDR3 has 15 residues. The ends were cut back, 6 bases at V and 5 bases at J, with 19 bases in the middle. The CDR3 bases are TGTGCCAGCAGCGGATCCCGACAGGCGAGGTATGGCTACACCTTC. As protein: CASSGSRQARYGYTF.

This clone has only a few counts. The genes are TRBV28 and TRBJ1-5, with TRBD1 matching over 7 bases. The germline V gene encodes CDR1 MDHEN and CDR2 SYDVKM. This CDR3 comprises 18 residues. V shed 5 bases, J shed 11 bases, and the junction held 24 bases outside the gene matches. The CDR3 DNA is TGTGCCAGCAGTCCCCTGATGCTCACACACAGGGGAGAATGGGCCCAGCATTTT. Its protein is CASSPLMLTHRGEWAQHF.

The chain links TRBV18 to TRBJ2-5; 15 bases align to TRBD2. The germline gives CDR1 KGHSH, CDR2 LQKENI. V shed 0 bases and J 6 bases; nucleotides not matched to a gene: 2. The CDR3 covers 16 residues. CDR3 residues: CASSPPGLAGGKTQYF. The DNA of the CDR3 is TGTGCCAGCTCACCACCGGGACTAGCGGGAGGCAAGACCCAGTACTTC.

This clone was seen just once. The genes are TRBV6-5 and TRBJ2-7, with 9 bases matching TRBD1. The CDR3 sequence is 16 residues long. In germline, CDR1 is MNHEY, CDR2 SVGAGI. Unmatched junction bases numbered 7, after V lost 0 bases and J lost 4 bases. In nucleotides, the CDR3 is TGTGCCAGCAGTTACTCTCTCCCGGGACAGGGATACGAGCAGTACTTC. It is translated as CASSYSLPGQGYEQYF.

V usage is TRBV18 and J usage is TRBJ2-5; D is possibly TRBD1 (5 bases). The CDR3 runs 14 residues. CDR1 is KGHSH, CDR2 LQKENI, per germline. V lost 2 bases and J lost 4, with 11 bases in between. The CDR3 DNA sequence: TGTGCCAGCTCACCAAGGGCAGGGTCAGAGACCCAGTACTTC. It translates to CASSPRAGSETQYF.

J is TRBJ1-2 and V is TRBV7-2; 8 positions match TRBD1. The CDR3 is made up of 14 amino acids. J was trimmed by 5 bases and V by 1 base; bases with no gene match: 3. Germline CDR1 and CDR2: SGHTA and FQGNSA. The CDR3: CASSLGGQEYGYTF. CDR3 nucleotide sequence: TGTGCCAGCAGCTTAGGGGGACAGGAATATGGCTACACCTTC.

This rearrangement joins TRBV18 to TRBJ2-1; 9 nucleotides line up with TRBD2. V lost 5 bases and J lost 1; bases outside the gene matches: 3. CDR3 length: 15 residues. CDR1 is KGHSH and CDR2 is LQKENI in the germline V gene. The CDR3 coding sequence is TGTGCCAGCTCATATAGCGGGGGTTCCTACAATGAGCAGTTCTTC. Protein sequence: CASSYSGGSYNEQFF.

This chain links TRBV15 with TRBJ1-4; weak D call: TRBD1 (6 bases). V was pared by 0 bases and J by 7 bases, with 9 bases between. CDR1 LNHNV and CDR2 YYDKDF come from the germline V gene (reference sequence). This CDR3 has 14 amino acids. CDR3 sequence reads: CATSRDVQGEKLFF. CDR3 bases: TGTGCCACCAGCAGAGACGTACAGGGTGAAAAACTGTTTTTT.

The J gene is TRBJ1-6, the V gene TRBV19; TRBD1 matches 8 bases. This CDR3 region has 16 residues. Losses at the gene ends were 0 bases for V and 6 bases for J; bases not matched to a gene: 4. In germline, CDR1 is LNHDA, CDR2 SQIVND (reference sequence). DNA of the CDR3: TGTGCCAGTAGTATAGATGCAGGGGGCCGTAATTCACCCCTCCACTTT. Translation gives CASSIDAGGRNSPLHF.

The rearrangement joins TRBV12-3 or TRBV12-4 to TRBJ2-7, with TRBD1 as a possible D gene (5 bases). The V gene lost 8 bases and the J gene lost 0 bases, with 11 bases spanning the gap. CDR3 length: 13 amino acids. The CDR3 sequence: CASGAGRSYEQYF. CDR3 DNA: TGTGCCAGCGGGGCAGGCCGCTCCTACGAGCAGTACTTC.

V and J are TRBV2 and TRBJ2-7, with TRBD1 as a possible D gene (5 bases). This CDR3 comprises 13 residues. V was clipped by 8 bases and J by 1 base, with 12 bases between them. Germline V gene lookup returns CDR1 SNHLY and CDR2 FYNNEI. CDR3 loop: CASEQVESYEQYF. CDR3 DNA sequence: TGTGCCAGCGAACAGGTTGAATCCTACGAGCAGTACTTC.

This chain joins TRBV6-5 and TRBJ2-5; 10 bases are a match to TRBD2. V was pared by 0 bases and J by 5 bases, with 6 bases of the junction left unmatched. This CDR3 has 16 residues. Germline V gene lookup returns CDR1 MNHEY and CDR2 SVGAGI. CDR3 DNA: TGTGCCAGCAGTTACTCGAAGGCTAGCGGGAGTGAGACCCAGTACTTC. It encodes CASSYSKASGSETQYF.

The CDR3 region has the DNA TGTGCCAGCAGTGGGGGACAGGGGGTTAACAATGAGCAGTTCTTC. Its translation is CASSGGQGVNNEQFF. The chain combines TRBV25-1 with TRBJ2-1, with 11 positions matching TRBD1. Germline V CDR1 and CDR2: MGHDK, SYGVNS. CDR3 length: 15 amino acids. V lost 4 bases and J lost 5; bases outside the gene matches: 4.

The V gene is TRBV7-9, the J gene TRBJ1-2, with D perhaps TRBD1 (6 bases). CDR1 and CDR2 (germline): SEHNR, FQNEAQ (reference sequence). The CDR3 spans 13 residues. V was trimmed by 5 bases and J by 7 bases, leaving 14 bases between them. The CDR3 nucleotides are TGTGCCAGCAGCCCACAGGGATTCGGTGGCTACACCTTC. It specifies CASSPQGFGGYTF.

The V and J genes are TRBV9 and TRBJ2-7, with 12 bases matching TRBD2. This CDR3 spans 15 amino acids. V trimming: 4 bases; J trimming: 5 bases; junction bases outside the gene matches: 7. CDR1 and CDR2 (germline): SGDLS, YYNGEE. CDR3 sequence reads: CASSIGLAGFNEQYF. The CDR3 DNA reads TGTGCCAGCAGCATAGGACTAGCGGGATTTAACGAGCAGTACTTC.